The sequence of this TCR beta chain was determined in a study of somatic mutations in cytotoxic T cells in rheumatoid arthritis. Study background: Right after diagnosis, and before any treatment had started, patient peripheral blood (about 29 ml EDTA) was drawn. Study-level points and caveats: Measured CD8+ T-cell clonality, a value compared between rheumatoid arthritis patients and age-matched healthy controls, did not differ significantly. The study found that the largest CD8+ clone exceeded 20% of CD8+ cells in about an eighth of the roughly 65 patients.

There are 17 residues in the CDR3. Germline V gene sequence: CDR1 MDHEN, CDR2 SYDVKM. Trimming removed 1 base from V and 5 bases from J, with 19 bases in between. Measured with immunoSEQ multiplex PCR; TCRdb has only the in-frame clones, and not every one. The data hold under 20,000 clones, with 60% to 85% observed a single time. In the case of this clone: The antigen is unknown.

The study pulled out CD4+ and CD8+ cells with positive magnetic bead selection and then checked their purity by flow cytometry. The origin of this receptor is an adult with rheumatoid arthritis. V and J are TRBV28 and TRBJ2-3; weak D call: TRBD1 (6 bases). The source material was CD8+ T cells sorted from blood. For the CDR3, the DNA is TGTGCCAGCAGTTTATTCCCCCCAGGGGTAGAGTTAGATACGCAGTATTTT. This translates into CASSLFPPGVELDTQYF.